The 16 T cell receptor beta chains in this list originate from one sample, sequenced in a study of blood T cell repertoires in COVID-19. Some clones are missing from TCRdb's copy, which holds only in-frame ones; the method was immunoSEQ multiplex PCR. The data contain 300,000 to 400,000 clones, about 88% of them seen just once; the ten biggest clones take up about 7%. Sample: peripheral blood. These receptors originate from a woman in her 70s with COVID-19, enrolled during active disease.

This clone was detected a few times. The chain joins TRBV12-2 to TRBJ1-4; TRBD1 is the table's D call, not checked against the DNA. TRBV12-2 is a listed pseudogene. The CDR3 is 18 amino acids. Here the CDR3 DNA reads TGTGCAAGTCGCACACGGGACAGGGGATTCTGTGCTAATGAAAAACTGTTTTTT. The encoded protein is CASRTRDRGFCANEKLFF.

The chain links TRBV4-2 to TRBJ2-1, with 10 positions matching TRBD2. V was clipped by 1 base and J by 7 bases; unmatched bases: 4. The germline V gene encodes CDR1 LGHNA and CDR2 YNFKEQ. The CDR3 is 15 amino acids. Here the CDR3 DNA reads TGTGCCAGCAGCCAAGCTAGCGGGGGTCGGAATGAGCAGTTCTTC. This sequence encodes CASSQASGGRNEQFF.

Here the CDR3 DNA reads TGTGCCAGTAATGGACAGATTAATTCACCCCTCCACTTT. Encoded protein: CASNGQINSPLHF. J is TRBJ1-6 and V is TRBV28; possibly TRBD1 for D (6 bases). V shed 9 bases and J shed 6 bases, with 12 bases lying between them. Germline assignment: CDR1 MDHEN and CDR2 SYDVKM. CDR3 length equals 13 residues.

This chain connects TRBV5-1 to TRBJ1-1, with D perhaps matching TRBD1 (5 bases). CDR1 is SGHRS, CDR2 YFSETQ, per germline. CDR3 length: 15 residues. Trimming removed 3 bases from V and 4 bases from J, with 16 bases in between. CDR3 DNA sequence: TGCGCCAGCAGCTCCCTCGGGACTGTTGGCACTGAAGCTTTCTTT. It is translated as CASSSLGTVGTEAFF.

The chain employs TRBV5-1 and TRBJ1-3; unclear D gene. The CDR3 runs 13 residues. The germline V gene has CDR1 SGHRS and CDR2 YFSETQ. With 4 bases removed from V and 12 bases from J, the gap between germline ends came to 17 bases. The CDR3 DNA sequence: TGCGCCAGCAGCCCTCTGAGTAGCCCTCACATATATTTT. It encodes CASSPLSSPHIYF.

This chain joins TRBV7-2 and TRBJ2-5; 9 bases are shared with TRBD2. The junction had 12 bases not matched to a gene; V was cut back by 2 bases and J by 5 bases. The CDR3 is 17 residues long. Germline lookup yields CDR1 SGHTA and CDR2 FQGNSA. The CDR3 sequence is CASSLSTRGGARETQYF. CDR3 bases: TGTGCCAGCAGCTTATCCACTCGCGGGGGGGCCCGGGAGACCCAGTACTTC.

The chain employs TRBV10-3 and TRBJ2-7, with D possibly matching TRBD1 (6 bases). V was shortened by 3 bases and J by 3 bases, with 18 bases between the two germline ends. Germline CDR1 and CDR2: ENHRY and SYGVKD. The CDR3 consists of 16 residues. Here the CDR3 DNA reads TGTGCCATCAGTGACCGAGGCGACAGGTCGGACTACGAGCAGTACTTC. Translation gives CAISDRGDRSDYEQYF.

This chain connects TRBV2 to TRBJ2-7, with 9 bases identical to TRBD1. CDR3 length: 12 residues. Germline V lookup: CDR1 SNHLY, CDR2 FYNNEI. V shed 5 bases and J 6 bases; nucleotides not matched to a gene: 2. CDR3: CASSWDRAEQYF. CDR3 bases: TGTGCCAGCAGTTGGGACAGGGCCGAGCAGTACTTC.

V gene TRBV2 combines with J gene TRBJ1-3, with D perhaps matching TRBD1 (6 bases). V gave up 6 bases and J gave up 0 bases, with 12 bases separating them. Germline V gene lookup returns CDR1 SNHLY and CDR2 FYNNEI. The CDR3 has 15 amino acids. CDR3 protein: CASRERQASGNTIYF. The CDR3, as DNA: TGTGCCAGCAGGGAACGACAGGCCTCTGGAAACACCATATATTTT.

CDR3 amino acids: CASSSTENTEAFF. CDR3 coding DNA: TGTGCCAGCTCGTCGACAGAGAACACTGAAGCTTTCTTT. The chain is built from TRBV18 and TRBJ1-1, with D possibly being TRBD1 (5 bases). The germline gives CDR1 KGHSH, CDR2 LQKENI. The CDR3 is 13 residues long. The V end was cut by 6 bases, the J end by 1 base, with 9 bases between.

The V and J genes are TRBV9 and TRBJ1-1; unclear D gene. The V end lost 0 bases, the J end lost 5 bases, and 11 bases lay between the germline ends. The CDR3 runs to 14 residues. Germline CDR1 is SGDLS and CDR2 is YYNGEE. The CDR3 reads CASSVVAGGTEAFF. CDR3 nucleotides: TGTGCCAGCAGCGTAGTGGCAGGAGGGACTGAAGCTTTCTTT.

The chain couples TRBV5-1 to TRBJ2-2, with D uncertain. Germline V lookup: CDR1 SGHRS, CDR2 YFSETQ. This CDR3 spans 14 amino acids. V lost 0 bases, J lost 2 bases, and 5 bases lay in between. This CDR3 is CASSLDRNTGELFF. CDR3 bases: TGCGCCAGCAGCTTGGACAGAAACACCGGGGAGCTGTTTTTT.

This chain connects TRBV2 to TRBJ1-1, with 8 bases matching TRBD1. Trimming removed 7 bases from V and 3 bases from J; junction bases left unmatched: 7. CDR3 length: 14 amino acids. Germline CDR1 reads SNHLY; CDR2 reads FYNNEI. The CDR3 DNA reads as TGTGCCAGCACCAACGGACAGGGTTACACTGAAGCTTTCTTT. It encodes CASTNGQGYTEAFF.

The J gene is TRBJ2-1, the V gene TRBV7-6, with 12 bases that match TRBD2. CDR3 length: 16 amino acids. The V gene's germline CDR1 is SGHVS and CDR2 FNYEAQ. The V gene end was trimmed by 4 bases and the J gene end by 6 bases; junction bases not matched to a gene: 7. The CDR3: CASSSRTSGAGNEQFF. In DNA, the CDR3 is TGTGCCAGCAGCTCCCGGACTAGCGGGGCGGGCAATGAGCAGTTCTTC.

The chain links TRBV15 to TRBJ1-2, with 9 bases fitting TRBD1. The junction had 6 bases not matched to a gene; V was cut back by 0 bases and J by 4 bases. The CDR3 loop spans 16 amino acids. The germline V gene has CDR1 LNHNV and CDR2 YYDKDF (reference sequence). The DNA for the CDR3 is TGTGCCACCAGCAGAGATCTGCCGGGACAGGGCTATGGCTACACCTTC. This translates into CATSRDLPGQGYGYTF.

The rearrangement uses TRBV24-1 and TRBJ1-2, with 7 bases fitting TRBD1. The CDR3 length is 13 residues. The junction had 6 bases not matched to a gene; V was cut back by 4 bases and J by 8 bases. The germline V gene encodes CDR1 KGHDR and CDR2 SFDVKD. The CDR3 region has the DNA TGTGCCACCAGTGACCAGACAGGGTTCGGCTACACCTTC. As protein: CATSDQTGFGYTF.